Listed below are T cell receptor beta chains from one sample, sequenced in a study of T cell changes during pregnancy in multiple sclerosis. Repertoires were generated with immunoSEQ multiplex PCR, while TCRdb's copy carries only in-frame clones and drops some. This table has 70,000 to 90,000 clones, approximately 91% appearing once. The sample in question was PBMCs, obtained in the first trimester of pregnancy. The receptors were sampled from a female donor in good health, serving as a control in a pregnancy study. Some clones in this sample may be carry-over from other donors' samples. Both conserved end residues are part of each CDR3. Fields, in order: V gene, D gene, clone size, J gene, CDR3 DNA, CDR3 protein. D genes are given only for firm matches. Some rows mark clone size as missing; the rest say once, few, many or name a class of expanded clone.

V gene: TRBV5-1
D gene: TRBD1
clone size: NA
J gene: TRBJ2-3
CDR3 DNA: TGCGCCAGCAGCTTGGGGGGACAGGGGGCCACAGATACGCAGTATTTT
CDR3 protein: CASSLGGQGATDTQYF

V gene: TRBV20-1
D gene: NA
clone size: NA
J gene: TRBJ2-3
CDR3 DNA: TGCAGTGCTAGCGGTGCAGATACGCAGTATTTT
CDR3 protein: CSASGADTQYF

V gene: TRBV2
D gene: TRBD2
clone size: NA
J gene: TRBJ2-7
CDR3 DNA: TGTGCCAGCAGTGCATCCCTGACTAGCGGGGGGGCTGGGGAGCAGTACTTC
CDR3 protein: CASSASLTSGGAGEQYF

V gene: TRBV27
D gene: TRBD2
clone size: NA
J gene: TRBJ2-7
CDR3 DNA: TGTGCCAGCAGTTTTTTAGGACTAGCGGAGCCATACGAGCAGTACTTC
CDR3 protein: CASSFLGLAEPYEQYF

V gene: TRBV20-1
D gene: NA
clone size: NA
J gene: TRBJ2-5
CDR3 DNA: TGCAGTGCCATCCAAGAGACCCAGTACTTC
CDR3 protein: CSAIQETQYF

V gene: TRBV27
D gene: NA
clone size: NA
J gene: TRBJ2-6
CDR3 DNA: TGTGCCAGCAGTTTAATGGCAGGGGTCCGTGGGGCCAACGTCCTGACTTTC
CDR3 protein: CASSLMAGVRGANVLTF

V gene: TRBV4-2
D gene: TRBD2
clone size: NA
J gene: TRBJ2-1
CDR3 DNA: TGTGCCAGCAGCCAAGATGTCCTAGCGGCACCTACCAATGAGCAGTTCTTC
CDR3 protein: CASSQDVLAAPTNEQFF

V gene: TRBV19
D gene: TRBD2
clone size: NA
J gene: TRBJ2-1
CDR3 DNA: TGTGCCAGTAGTGGGGGGGTCTCCTACAATGAGCAGTTCTTC
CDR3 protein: CASSGGVSYNEQFF

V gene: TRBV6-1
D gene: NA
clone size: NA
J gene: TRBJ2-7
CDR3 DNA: TGTGCCAGCAGCCCCGGGACAAACTACGAGCAGTACTTC
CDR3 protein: CASSPGTNYEQYF

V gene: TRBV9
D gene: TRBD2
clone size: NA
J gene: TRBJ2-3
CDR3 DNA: TGTGCCAGCAGCGTGAGCGGGAGGGTGGATACGCAGTATTTT
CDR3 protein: CASSVSGRVDTQYF

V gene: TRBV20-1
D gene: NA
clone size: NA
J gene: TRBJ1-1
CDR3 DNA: TGCAGTGCTTTAATTGTGACTGAAGCTTTCTTT
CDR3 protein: CSALIVTEAFF

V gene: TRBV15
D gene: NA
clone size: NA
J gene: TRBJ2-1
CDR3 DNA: TGTGCCACCAGCAGAGAGCGCGGTATGAATGAGCAGTTCTTC
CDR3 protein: CATSRERGMNEQFF

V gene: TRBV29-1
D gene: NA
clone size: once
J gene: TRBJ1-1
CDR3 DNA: TGCAGCGTTGAGGGTCAGGGGCCCACTGAAGCTTTCTTT
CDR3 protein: CSVEGQGPTEAFF

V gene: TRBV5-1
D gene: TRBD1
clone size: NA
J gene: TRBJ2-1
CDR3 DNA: TGCGCCAGCACTACCGGGACAGGGGTAGCGGGTGCGAATGAGCAGTTCTTC
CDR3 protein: CASTTGTGVAGANEQFF

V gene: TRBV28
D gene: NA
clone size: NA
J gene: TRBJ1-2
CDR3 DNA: TGTGCCAGCGGGGTTCCGGGACAAATCAATTCTAACTATGGCTACACCTTC
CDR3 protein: CASGVPGQINSNYGYTF

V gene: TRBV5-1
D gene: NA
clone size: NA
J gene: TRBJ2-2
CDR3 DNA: TGCGCCAGCAGCTTCGCCGGAGCCACCGGGGAGCTGTTTTTT
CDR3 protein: CASSFAGATGELFF

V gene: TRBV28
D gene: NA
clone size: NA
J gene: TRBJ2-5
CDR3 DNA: TGTGCCAGCAGACCACGGACTGGCCCAGCAGAGACCCAGTACTTC
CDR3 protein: CASRPRTGPAETQYF

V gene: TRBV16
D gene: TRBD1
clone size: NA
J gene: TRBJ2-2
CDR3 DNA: TGTGCCAGCAGCCAACCGACAGGGGTAACCGGGGAGCTGTTTTTT
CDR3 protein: CASSQPTGVTGELFF

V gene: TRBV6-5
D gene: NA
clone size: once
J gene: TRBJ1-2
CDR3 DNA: TGTGCCAGCACCCAAAGGGGAGGCTATGGCTACACCTTC
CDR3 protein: CASTQRGGYGYTF

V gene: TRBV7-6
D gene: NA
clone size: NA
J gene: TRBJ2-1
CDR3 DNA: TGTGCCAGCAGCCAGAGCGGACCCGTGGATGAGCAGTTCTTC
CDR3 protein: CASSQSGPVDEQFF

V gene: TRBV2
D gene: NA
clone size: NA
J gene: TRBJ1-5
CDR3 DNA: TGTGCCAGCAGTGAAGGGTGGACTGACAATCAGCCCCAGCATTTT
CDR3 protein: CASSEGWTDNQPQHF

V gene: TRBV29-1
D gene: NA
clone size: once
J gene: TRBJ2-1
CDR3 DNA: TGCAGCGTTGGCAAGGGGCTGAGCTCCTACAATGAGCAGTTCTTC
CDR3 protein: CSVGKGLSSYNEQFF

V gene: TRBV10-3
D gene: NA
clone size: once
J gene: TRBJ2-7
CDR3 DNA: TGTGCCACCTCGGCGCAGGACTACGAGCAGTACTTC
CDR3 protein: CATSAQDYEQYF

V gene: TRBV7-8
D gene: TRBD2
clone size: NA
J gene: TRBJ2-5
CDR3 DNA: TGTGCCAGCAGCCCTGAACTAGCGGGAGGGCGGGAGACCCAGTACTTC
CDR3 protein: CASSPELAGGRETQYF

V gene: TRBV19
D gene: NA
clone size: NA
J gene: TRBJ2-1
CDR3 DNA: TGTGCCAGTAGTATGACTAGTGAGCAGTTCTTC
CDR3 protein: CASSMTSEQFF

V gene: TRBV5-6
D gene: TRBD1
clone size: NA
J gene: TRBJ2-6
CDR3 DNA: TGTGCCAGCACCACCACAGGGGCTGGGGCCAACGTCCTGACTTTC
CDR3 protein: CASTTTGAGANVLTF

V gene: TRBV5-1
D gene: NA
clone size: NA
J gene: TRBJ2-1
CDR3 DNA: TGCGCCAGCAGCTTGGACTCCCCAGGGCTCAATGAGCAGTTCTTC
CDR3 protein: CASSLDSPGLNEQFF

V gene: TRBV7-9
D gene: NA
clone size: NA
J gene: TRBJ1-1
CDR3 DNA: TGTGCCAGCAGCTTTTCGACAGGGAACACTGAAGCTTTCTTT
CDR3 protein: CASSFSTGNTEAFF

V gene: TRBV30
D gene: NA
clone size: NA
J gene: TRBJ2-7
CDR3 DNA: TGTGCCTGGAGTGAAGGGAGACTAGAAGCCTACGAGCAGTACTTC
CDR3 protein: CAWSEGRLEAYEQYF

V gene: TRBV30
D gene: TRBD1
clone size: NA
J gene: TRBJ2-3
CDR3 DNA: TGTGCCTGGAGGCAGACAGGGACGAGTACAGATACGCAGTATTTT
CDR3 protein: CAWRQTGTSTDTQYF

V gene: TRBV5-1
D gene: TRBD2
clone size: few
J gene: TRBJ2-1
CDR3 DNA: TGCGCCAGCAGCTTGATTGGACTAGCGGACAATGAGCAGTTCTTC
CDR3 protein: CASSLIGLADNEQFF

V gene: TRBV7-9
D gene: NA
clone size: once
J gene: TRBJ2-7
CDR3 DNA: TGTGCCAGCAGACCGAGGGACACCTACTACGAGCAGTACTTC
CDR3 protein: CASRPRDTYYEQYF

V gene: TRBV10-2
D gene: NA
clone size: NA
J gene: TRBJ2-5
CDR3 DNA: TGCGCCAGCAGTGACTCCTATCAAGAGACCCAGTACTTC
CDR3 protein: CASSDSYQETQYF

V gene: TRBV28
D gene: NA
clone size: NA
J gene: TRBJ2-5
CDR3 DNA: TGTGCCAGCAGTCGGGGGACTGCGTGGGAGACCCAGTACTTC
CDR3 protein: CASSRGTAWETQYF

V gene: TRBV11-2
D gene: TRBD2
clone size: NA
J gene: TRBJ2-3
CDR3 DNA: TGTGCCAGCAGCAAAGCCCCTAGCGGGCGCACAGATACGCAGTATTTT
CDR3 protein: CASSKAPSGRTDTQYF

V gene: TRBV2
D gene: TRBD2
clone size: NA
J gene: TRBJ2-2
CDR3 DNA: TGTGCCAGCAGTCCCACCAACCCAATAGCGGGAGCCGGGGAGCTGTTTTTT
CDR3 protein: CASSPTNPIAGAGELFF

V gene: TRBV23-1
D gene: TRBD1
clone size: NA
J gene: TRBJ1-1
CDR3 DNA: TGCGCCAGCAGCGTCCACAGGGGATGGACTGAAGCTTTCTTT
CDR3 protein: CASSVHRGWTEAFF

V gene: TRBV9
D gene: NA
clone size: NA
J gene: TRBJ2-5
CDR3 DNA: TGTGCCAGCAGCGCGGACTCAGAAGAGACCCAGTACTTC
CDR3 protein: CASSADSEETQYF

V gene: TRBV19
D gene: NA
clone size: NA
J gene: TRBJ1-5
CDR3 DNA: TGTGCCAGTAGTAGTCAGGTCTATAGCAATCAGCCCCAGCATTTT
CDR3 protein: CASSSQVYSNQPQHF

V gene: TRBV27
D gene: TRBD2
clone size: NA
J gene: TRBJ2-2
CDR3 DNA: TGTGCCAGCAGTTTTGGCCCTGCTAGCGGTAGGCTGTTTTTT
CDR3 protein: CASSFGPASGRLFF

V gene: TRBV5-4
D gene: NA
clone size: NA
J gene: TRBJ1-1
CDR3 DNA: TGTGCCAGCAGCTTGGACAGTAAGAACACTGAAGCTTTCTTT
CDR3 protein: CASSLDSKNTEAFF

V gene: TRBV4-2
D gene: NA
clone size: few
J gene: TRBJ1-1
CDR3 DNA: TGTGCCAGCAGCCAAGAAAGGACTCCGTACACTGAAGCTTTCTTT
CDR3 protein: CASSQERTPYTEAFF

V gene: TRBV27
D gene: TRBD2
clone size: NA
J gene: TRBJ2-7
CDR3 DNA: TGTGCCAGCAGTCTTTTGGTACGGACTAGCGGGATCCACGAGCAGTACTTC
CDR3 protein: CASSLLVRTSGIHEQYF

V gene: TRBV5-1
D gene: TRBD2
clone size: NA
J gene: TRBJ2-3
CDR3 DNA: TGCGCCAGCAGCTTGGCCAGGATCGGGGGGGGCAAATCACAAGATACGCAGTATTTT
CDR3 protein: CASSLARIGGGKSQDTQYF

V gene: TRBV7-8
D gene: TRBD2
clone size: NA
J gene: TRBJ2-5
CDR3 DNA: TGTGCCAGCAGCTCCCGGGAGGGGCAGACCCAAGAGACCCAGTACTTC
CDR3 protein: CASSSREGQTQETQYF

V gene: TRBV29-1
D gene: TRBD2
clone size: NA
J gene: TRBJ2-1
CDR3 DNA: TGCAGCCTCCAAGCGGGAGGGGACTACAATGAGCAGTTCTTC
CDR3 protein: CSLQAGGDYNEQFF

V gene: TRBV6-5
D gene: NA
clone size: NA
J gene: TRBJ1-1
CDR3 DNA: TGTGCCAGCAGTACCCTCCGGGGGGGTGAAGCTTTCTTT
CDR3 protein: CASSTLRGGEAFF

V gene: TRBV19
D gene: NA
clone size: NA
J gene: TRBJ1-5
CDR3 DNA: TGTGCCAGTAGTATAGCGCTACTCCCTTCCCGCAATCAGCCCCAGCATTTT
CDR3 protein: CASSIALLPSRNQPQHF

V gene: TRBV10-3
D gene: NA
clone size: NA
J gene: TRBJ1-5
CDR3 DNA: TGTGCCATCAGTCGGACAGATGGAAATCAGCCCCAGCATTTT
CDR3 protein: CAISRTDGNQPQHF

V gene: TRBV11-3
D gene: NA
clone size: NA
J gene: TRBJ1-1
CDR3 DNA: TGTGCCAGCAGCTTATTCGGAGGAGGCACTGAAGCTTTCTTT
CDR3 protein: CASSLFGGGTEAFF

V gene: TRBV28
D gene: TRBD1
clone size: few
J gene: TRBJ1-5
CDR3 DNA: TGTGCCAGCAGGGGACAGGGGGCATTTCAGCCCCAGCATTTT
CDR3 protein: CASRGQGAFQPQHF

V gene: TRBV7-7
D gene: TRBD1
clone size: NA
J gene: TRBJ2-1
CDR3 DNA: TGTGCTAGCAGCAATTATGGCAGGGGGAATGAGCAGTTCTTC
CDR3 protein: CASSNYGRGNEQFF

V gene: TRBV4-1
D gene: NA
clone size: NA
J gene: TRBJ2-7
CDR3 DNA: TGCGCCAGCAGCTCACCGGGTCCCCGGCACTACGAGCAGTACTTC
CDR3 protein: CASSSPGPRHYEQYF

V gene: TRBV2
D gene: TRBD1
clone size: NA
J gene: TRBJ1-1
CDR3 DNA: TGTGCCAGCAGTCAACAGGGGGCGAGCACTGAAGCTTTCTTT
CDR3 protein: CASSQQGASTEAFF

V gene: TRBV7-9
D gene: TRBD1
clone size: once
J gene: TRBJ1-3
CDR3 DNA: TGTGCCAGCAGCTTAGGTAAAGGACAGGGGAATCGTTCTGGAAACACCATATATTTT
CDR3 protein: CASSLGKGQGNRSGNTIYF